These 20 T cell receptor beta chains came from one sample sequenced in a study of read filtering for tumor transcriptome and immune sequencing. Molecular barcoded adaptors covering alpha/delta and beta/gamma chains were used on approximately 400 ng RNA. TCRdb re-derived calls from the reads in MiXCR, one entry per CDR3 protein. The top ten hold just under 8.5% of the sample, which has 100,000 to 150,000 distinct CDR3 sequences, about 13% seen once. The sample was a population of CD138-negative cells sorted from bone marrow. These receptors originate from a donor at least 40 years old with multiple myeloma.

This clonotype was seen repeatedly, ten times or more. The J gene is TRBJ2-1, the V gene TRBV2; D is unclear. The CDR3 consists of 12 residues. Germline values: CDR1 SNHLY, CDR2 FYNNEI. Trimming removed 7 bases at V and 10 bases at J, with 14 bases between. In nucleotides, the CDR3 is TGTGCCAGCATTGGGCCGTCGAAAGAGCAGTTCTTC. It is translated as CASIGPSKEQFF.

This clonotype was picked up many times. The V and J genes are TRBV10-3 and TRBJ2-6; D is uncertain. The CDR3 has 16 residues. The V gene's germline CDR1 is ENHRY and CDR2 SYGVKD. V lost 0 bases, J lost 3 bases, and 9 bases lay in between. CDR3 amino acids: CAISESRSGGANVLTF. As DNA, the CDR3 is TGTGCCATCAGTGAGTCTAGAAGTGGTGGGGCCAACGTCCTGACTTTC.

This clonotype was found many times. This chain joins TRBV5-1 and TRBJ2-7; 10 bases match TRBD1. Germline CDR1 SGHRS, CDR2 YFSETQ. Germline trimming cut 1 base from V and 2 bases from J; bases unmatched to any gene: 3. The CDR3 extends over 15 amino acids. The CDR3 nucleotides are TGCGCCAGCAGCTTGTGGGGACAGGGGACCTACGAGCAGTACTTC. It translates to CASSLWGQGTYEQYF.

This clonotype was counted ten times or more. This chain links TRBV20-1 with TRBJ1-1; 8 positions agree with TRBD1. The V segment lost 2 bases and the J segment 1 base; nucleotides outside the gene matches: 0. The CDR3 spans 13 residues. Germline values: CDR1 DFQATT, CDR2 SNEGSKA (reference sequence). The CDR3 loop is CSARQGANTEAFF. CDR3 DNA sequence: TGCAGTGCTAGACAGGGGGCGAACACTGAAGCTTTCTTT.

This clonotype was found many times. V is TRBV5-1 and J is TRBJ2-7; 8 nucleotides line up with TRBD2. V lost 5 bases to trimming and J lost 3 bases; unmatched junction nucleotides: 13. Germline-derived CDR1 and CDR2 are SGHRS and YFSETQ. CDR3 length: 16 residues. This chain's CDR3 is CASRQVKAGAFYEQYF. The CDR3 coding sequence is TGCGCCAGCAGACAGGTAAAAGCGGGAGCCTTCTACGAGCAGTACTTC.

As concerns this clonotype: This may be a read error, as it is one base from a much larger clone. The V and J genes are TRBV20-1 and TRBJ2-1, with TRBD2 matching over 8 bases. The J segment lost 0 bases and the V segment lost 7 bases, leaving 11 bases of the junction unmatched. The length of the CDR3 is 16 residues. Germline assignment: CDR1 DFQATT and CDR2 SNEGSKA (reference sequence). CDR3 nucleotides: TGCAGTGTGAAAACCCTCAGCGGGAGCTCCTACAATGAGCAGTTCTTC. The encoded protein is CSVKTLSGSSYNEQFF.

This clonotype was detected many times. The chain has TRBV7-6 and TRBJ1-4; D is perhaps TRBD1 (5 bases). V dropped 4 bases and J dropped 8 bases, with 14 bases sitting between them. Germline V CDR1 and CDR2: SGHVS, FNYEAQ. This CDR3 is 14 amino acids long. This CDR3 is CASSWTVGAEKLFF. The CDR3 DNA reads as TGTGCCAGCAGCTGGACGGTTGGGGCGGAAAAACTGTTTTTT.

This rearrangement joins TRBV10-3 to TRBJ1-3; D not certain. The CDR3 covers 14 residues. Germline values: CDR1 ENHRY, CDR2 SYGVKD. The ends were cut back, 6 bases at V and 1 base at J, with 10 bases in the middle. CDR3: CAISDFGSGNTIYF. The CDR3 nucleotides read TGTGCCATCAGCGACTTTGGATCTGGAAACACCATATATTTT.

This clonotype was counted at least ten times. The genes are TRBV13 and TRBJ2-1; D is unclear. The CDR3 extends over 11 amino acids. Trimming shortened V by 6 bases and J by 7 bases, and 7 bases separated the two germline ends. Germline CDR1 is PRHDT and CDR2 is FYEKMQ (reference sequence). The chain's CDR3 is CASRKGNEQFF. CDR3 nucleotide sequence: TGTGCCAGCAGGAAAGGGAATGAGCAGTTCTTC.

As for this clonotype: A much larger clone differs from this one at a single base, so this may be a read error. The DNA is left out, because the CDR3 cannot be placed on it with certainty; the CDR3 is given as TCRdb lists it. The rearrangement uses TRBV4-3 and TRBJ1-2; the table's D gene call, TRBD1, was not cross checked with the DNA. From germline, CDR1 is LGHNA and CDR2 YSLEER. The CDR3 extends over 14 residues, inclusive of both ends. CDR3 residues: CASSQDFGAGRYTF.

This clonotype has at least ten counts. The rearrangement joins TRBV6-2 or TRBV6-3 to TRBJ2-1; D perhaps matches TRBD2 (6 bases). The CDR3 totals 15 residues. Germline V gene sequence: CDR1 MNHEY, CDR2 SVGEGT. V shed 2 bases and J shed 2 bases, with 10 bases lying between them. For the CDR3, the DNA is TGTGCCAGCAGTTACCGGGCGGGACCCTACAATGAGCAGTTCTTC. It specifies CASSYRAGPYNEQFF.

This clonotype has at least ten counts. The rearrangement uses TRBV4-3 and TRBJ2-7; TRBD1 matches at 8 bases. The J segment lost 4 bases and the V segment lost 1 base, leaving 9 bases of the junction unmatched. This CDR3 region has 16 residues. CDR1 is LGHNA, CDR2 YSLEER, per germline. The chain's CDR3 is CASSQVLARGLYEQYF. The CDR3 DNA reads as TGCGCCAGCAGCCAAGTTTTGGCCAGGGGGCTGTACGAGCAGTACTTC.

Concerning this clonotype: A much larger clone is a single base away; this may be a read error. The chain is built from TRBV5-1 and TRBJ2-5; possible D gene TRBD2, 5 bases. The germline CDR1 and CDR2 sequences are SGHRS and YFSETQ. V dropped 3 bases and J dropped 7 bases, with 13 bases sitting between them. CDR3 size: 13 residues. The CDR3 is CASSSRSEGTQYF. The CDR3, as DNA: TGCGCCAGCAGCTCAAGATCTGAGGGGACCCAGTACTTC.

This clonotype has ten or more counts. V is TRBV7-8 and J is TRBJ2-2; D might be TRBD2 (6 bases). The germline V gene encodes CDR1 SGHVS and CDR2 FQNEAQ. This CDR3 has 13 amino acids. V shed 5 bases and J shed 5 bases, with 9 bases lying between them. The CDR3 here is CASSPGVTGELFF. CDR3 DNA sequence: TGTGCCAGCAGCCCGGGGGTTACCGGGGAGCTGTTTTTT.

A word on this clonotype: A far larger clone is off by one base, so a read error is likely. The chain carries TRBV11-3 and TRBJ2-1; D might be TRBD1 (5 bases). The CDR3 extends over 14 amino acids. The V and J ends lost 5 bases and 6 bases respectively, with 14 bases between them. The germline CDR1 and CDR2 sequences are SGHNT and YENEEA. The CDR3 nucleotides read TGTGCCAGCAGCCTTTCCAGGGCAGGCAATGAGCAGTTCTTC. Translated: CASSLSRAGNEQFF.

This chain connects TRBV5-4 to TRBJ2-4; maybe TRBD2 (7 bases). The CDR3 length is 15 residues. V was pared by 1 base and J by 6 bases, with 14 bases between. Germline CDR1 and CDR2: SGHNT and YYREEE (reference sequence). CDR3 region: CASSLITGGGNIQYF. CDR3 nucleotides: TGTGCCAGCAGCTTGATAACGGGGGGCGGAAACATTCAGTACTTC.

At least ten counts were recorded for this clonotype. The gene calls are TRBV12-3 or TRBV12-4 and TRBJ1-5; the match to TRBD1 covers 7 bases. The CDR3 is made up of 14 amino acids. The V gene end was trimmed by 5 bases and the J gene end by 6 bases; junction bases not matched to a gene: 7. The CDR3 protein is CASSPGQVGQPQHF. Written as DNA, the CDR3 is TGTGCCAGCAGTCCAGGACAGGTTGGTCAGCCCCAGCATTTT.

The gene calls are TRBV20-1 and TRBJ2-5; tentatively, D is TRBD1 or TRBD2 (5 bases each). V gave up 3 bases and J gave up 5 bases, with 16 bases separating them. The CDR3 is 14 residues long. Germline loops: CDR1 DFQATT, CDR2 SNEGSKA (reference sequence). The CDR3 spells CSASWGRMEETQYF. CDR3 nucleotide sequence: TGCAGTGCTAGTTGGGGGAGAATGGAGGAGACCCAGTACTTC.

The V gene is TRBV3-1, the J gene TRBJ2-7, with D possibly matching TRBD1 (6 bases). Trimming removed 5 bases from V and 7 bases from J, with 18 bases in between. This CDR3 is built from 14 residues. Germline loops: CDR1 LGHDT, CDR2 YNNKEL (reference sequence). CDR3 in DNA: TGTGCCAGCAGCTCGACCGGGACACGGATTGAGCAGTACTTC. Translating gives CASSSTGTRIEQYF.

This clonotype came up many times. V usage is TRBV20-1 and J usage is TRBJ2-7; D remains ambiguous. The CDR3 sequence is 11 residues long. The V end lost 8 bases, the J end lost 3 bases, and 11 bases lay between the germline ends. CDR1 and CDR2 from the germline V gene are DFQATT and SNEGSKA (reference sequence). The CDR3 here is CSLERIYEQYF. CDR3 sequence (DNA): TGCAGTCTAGAGCGAATCTACGAGCAGTACTTC.